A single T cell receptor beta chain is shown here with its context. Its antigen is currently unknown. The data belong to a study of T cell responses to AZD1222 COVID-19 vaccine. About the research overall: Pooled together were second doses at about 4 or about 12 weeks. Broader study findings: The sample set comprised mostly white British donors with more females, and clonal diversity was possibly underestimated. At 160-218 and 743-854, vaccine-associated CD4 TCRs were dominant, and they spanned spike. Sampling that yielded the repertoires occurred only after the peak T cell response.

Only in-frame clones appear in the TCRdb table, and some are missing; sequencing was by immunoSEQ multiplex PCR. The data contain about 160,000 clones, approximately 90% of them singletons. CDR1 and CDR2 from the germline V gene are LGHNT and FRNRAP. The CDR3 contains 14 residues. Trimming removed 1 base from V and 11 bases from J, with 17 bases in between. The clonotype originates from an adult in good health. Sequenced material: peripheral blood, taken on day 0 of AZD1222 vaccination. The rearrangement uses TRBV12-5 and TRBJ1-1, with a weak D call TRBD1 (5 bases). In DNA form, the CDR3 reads TGTGCTAGTGGTTTGGCCGTCAGAAGGGGTGAGGCTTTCTTT. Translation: CASGLAVRRGEAFF.